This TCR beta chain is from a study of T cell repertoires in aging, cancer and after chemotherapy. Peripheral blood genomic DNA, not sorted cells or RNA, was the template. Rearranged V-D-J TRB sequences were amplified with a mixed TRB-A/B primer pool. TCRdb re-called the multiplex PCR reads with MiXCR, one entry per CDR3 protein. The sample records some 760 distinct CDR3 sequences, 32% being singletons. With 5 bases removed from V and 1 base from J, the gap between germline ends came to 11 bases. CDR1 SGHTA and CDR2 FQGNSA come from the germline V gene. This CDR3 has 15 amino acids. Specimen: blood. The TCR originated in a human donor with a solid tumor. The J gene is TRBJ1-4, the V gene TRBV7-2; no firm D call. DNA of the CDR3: TGTGCCAGCAGCGACCTACGAGGAACTAATGAAAAACTGTTTTTT. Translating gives CASSDLRGTNEKLFF.